These T cell receptor beta chains were read from a single sample in a study of T cells after yellow fever vaccination. TCRdb itself ran the 5' RACE reads through MiXCR, one entry per CDR3 protein. The sample consists of 150,000 to 200,000 distinct CDR3 sequences, about 11% of them appearing once. The sample here was CD8+ T cells sorted from PBMCs, taken 15 days after the yellow fever booster vaccination. These receptors were obtained from a man in his late teens or twenties who received the YFV17D yellow fever vaccine. Both conserved end residues are part of each CDR3. The D gene is left open where the match is weak. A clone size is listed for some rows: how often the clone was seen (once, few, many), or a class if it is expanded.

clone_size j_call v_call d_call cdr3_aa cdr3_nt
. TRBJ2-1 TRBV6-2/TRBV6-3 TRBD2 CASSRGLSGTYNEQFF TGTGCCAGCAGCCGCGGACTGAGCGGGACCTACAATGAGCAGTTCTTC
few TRBJ1-1 TRBV4-1 TRBD1 CASSPRTGAVTEAFF TGCGCCAGCAGCCCCCGGACAGGGGCGGTCACTGAAGCTTTCTTT
. TRBJ2-7 TRBV30 . CALKGTVPYEQYF TGTGCCTTAAAGGGGACGGTGCCCTACGAGCAGTACTTC
few TRBJ2-1 TRBV5-1 TRBD1 CASSLGPGGGYNEQFF TGCGCCAGCAGCTTGGGGCCAGGGGGCGGCTACAATGAGCAGTTCTTC
. TRBJ2-3 TRBV5-4 . CASSTGTSYTDTQYF TGTGCCAGCAGTACCGGGACTTCCTACACAGATACGCAGTATTTT
many TRBJ2-1 TRBV2 . CASSEAKVGTLIPDEQFF TGTGCCAGCAGTGAAGCGAAGGTGGGAACACTAATCCCCGATGAGCAGTTCTTC
many TRBJ2-7 TRBV5-1 . CASSVRLVENPYEQYF TGCGCCAGCAGCGTCCGGTTGGTCGAGAACCCCTACGAGCAGTACTTC
. TRBJ2-3 TRBV7-9 TRBD2 CASSALAGVDTQYF TGTGCCAGCAGCGCACTAGCGGGGGTAGATACGCAGTATTTT
many TRBJ2-2 TRBV29-1 . CSVGGKYSTGELFF TGCAGCGTTGGGGGGAAGTATTCAACCGGGGAGCTGTTTTTT
few TRBJ1-4 TRBV18 TRBD1 CASSPVSGLGGEVGGLFF TGTGCCAGCTCACCAGTCTCCGGTTTAGGGGGCGAAGTTGGAGGACTGTTTTTT
many TRBJ2-5 TRBV7-3 . CASSLTARRDQYF TGTGCCAGCAGCTTAACGGCGCGGAGGGACCAGTACTTC
. TRBJ1-6 TRBV16 . CASSQSRGNSPLHF TGTGCCAGCAGCCAATCTAGGGGGAATTCACCCCTCCACTTT
few TRBJ2-1 TRBV6-1 TRBD2 CASSVAGALDEQFF TGTGCCAGCAGTGTAGCGGGGGCCTTGGATGAGCAGTTCTTC
few TRBJ1-3 TRBV4-3 . CASSQDVTGSGNTIYF TGCGCCAGCAGCCAAGATGTCACGGGGTCTGGAAACACCATATATTTT
. TRBJ2-7 TRBV6-1 TRBD1 CPSVRDRPYEQYF TGCCCCTCTGTGAGGGACAGACCCTACGAGCAGTACTTC
. TRBJ2-3 TRBV9 TRBD2 CASSPSRGLAGGTVTQYF TGTGCCAGCAGCCCAAGTAGAGGACTAGCGGGGGGCACAGTTACGCAGTATTTT
. TRBJ2-3 TRBV6-5 . CASSYDGGTQYF TGTGCCAGCAGTTACGATGGGGGTACGCAGTATTTT
. TRBJ1-4 TRBV4-1 TRBD1 CASSRDRTNEKLFF TGCGCCAGCAGCCGGGACAGAACTAATGAAAAACTGTTTTTT
few TRBJ1-1 TRBV9 . CASSVEVPLGGENTEAFF TGTGCCAGCAGCGTAGAGGTTCCTCTGGGGGGCGAGAACACTGAAGCTTTCTTT
few TRBJ2-5 TRBV15 . CATSRDRATQETQYF TGTGCCACCAGCAGAGATCGGGCCACGCAAGAGACCCAGTACTTC
few TRBJ1-5 TRBV24-1 TRBD1 CATSDPGGPSNQPQHF TGTGCCACCAGTGACCCAGGGGGCCCGAGCAATCAGCCCCAGCATTTT
. TRBJ2-3 TRBV21-1 . CASSFPSSGTSSNTSTDTQYF TGTGCCAGCAGCTTCCCATCGTCCGGGACTAGCTCCAACACTAGCACAGATACGCAGTATTTT
many TRBJ1-5 TRBV7-9 TRBD1 CASSLGQSNQPQHF TGTGCCAGCAGCTTGGGACAGTCCAATCAGCCCCAGCATTTT
. TRBJ2-7 TRBV27 . CASSLWGNYEQYF TGTGCCAGCAGTTTGTGGGGGAACTACGAGCAGTACTTC
few TRBJ1-1 TRBV9 . CASSALGLGNTEAFF TGTGCCAGCAGCGCCCTGGGCCTAGGGAACACTGAAGCTTTCTTT
few TRBJ1-6 TRBV7-9 . CASRSGQHNSPLHF TGTGCCAGCAGATCTGGACAACATAATTCACCCCTCCACTTT
. TRBJ2-1 TRBV20-1 . CSARGPHNEQFF TGCAGTGCTAGAGGCCCCCACAATGAGCAGTTCTTC
few TRBJ2-7 TRBV4-3 TRBD2 CASSHARERGYEQYF TGCGCCAGCAGCCACGCACGGGAGCGGGGTTACGAGCAGTACTTC
many TRBJ2-1 TRBV4-3 TRBD2 CASSQEPGRGLVGNEQFF TGCGCCAGCAGCCAAGAGCCCGGTAGGGGACTAGTAGGCAATGAGCAGTTCTTC
. TRBJ2-1 TRBV20-1 TRBD1 CSARDHIRDSPPPYNEQFF TGCAGTGCTAGAGATCATATCCGGGACAGTCCTCCCCCGTACAATGAGCAGTTCTTC
few TRBJ2-1 TRBV27 . CASSLFPTGYGRFF TGTGCCAGCAGTTTATTTCCAACAGGGTATGGTCGGTTCTTC
few TRBJ1-1 TRBV9 TRBD1 CASSPGDRGTEAFF TGTGCCAGCAGCCCGGGAGACAGGGGCACTGAAGCTTTCTTT
many TRBJ2-6 TRBV6-5 . CASSSGANVLTF TGTGCCAGCAGTTCTGGGGCCAACGTCCTGACTTTC
. TRBJ1-5 TRBV19 TRBD1 CASTLTGQRPQHF TGTGCCAGTACCTTGACAGGGCAAAGGCCCCAGCATTTT
. TRBJ1-4 TRBV3-1 . CASSQRLGFTGDEKLFF TGTGCCAGCAGCCAACGGTTGGGGTTTACTGGCGACGAAAAACTGTTTTTT
few TRBJ2-3 TRBV28 TRBD1 CASSLDRGGTDTQYF TGTGCCAGCAGTCTCGACAGGGGGGGGACAGATACGCAGTATTTT
. TRBJ2-3 TRBV19 TRBD2 CASSIDGGLAAGGTDTQYF TGTGCCAGTAGTATAGATGGGGGACTAGCGGCTGGTGGCACAGATACGCAGTATTTT
. TRBJ1-5 TRBV2 TRBD1 CASRPGQGVYQPQHF TGTGCCAGCAGGCCGGGACAGGGGGTTTATCAGCCCCAGCATTTT
few TRBJ1-2 TRBV4-3 TRBD1 CASSQTLGTVGYTF TGCGCCAGCAGCCAAACCCTCGGGACAGTTGGCTACACCTTC
. TRBJ2-6 TRBV3-1 TRBD1 CASSQGWDRSSGANVLTF TGTGCCAGCAGCCAGGGGTGGGACAGGAGCTCTGGGGCCAACGTCCTGACTTTC
few TRBJ2-1 TRBV6-5 . CASSWDSGYEQFF TGTGCCAGCAGTTGGGATTCAGGTTATGAGCAGTTCTTC
many TRBJ1-5 TRBV6-2/TRBV6-3 . CASTTVPFSQPQHF TGTGCCAGCACCACGGTCCCGTTTTCGCAGCCCCAGCATTTT
. TRBJ2-3 TRBV10-1 TRBD2 CASSESLAGYTDTQYF TGCGCCAGCAGTGAATCCCTAGCGGGGTACACAGATACGCAGTATTTT
. TRBJ2-5 TRBV7-9 . CASSLVPPQETQYF TGTGCCAGCAGCTTAGTTCCCCCCCAGGAGACCCAGTACTTC
few TRBJ1-2 TRBV12-3/TRBV12-4 . CASSLLGAGGPLNYGYTF TGTGCCAGCAGTTTGTTAGGTGCGGGCGGACCCCTGAACTATGGCTACACCTTC
. TRBJ2-7 TRBV21-1 . CASSKGTGDYEQYF TGTGCCAGCAGCAAAGGGACAGGGGACTACGAGCAGTACTTC
few TRBJ2-7 TRBV4-2 . CASSQDLSYEQYF TGTGCCAGCAGCCAAGATCTTTCGTACGAGCAGTACTTC
. TRBJ2-3 TRBV23-1 . CASRPSGGCTDTQYF TGCGCCAGCAGACCCTCAGGCGGCTGCACAGATACGCAGTATTTT
few TRBJ1-2 TRBV25-1 . CASSEFSYRVYGYTF TGTGCCAGCAGTGAATTTTCGTACAGGGTGTATGGCTACACCTTC
few TRBJ2-7 TRBV7-8 TRBD1 CASSLPVDRSGYEQYF TGTGCCAGCAGCTTACCCGTGGACAGGTCGGGATACGAGCAGTACTTC
. TRBJ2-3 TRBV12-3/TRBV12-4 TRBD2 CASRLAGGPGDTQYF TGTGCCAGCAGGTTGGCGGGGGGGCCGGGAGATACGCAGTATTTT
. TRBJ1-1 TRBV12-3/TRBV12-4 . CASSLTSVNTEAFF TGTGCCAGCAGTTTGACTTCGGTGAACACTGAAGCTTTCTTT
few TRBJ2-7 TRBV5-1 . CASSETDYEQYF TGCGCCAGCAGCGAGACAGACTACGAGCAGTACTTC
. TRBJ2-7 TRBV6-5 . CASSLARGDSYEQYF TGTGCCAGCAGTCTCGCCAGGGGAGACTCCTACGAGCAGTACTTC